The present TCR beta chain was sequenced within a study of beta chain features in type 1 diabetes. As every portion of the isolated RNA was reverse transcribed, the sequencing read expressed TCRB transcripts. This table comes from immunoSEQ multiplex PCR, and its TCRdb copy is limited to in-frame clones, with some not included. The profile shows 300,000 to 350,000 clones, 7% to 10% of them singletons. Cell sorting via CD45RO/CCR7/CD25/CD127/CD95/CD27 was performed to obtain CD4+ naive, central memory, regulatory and stem cell-like memory cells. Germline V gene data show CDR1 as MNHEY and CDR2 as SMNVEV (reference sequence). The CDR3 has 12 residues. Trimming took off 5 bases at V and 4 bases at J, with 8 bases between the two ends. Only a few counts were recorded for this clone. What it binds is unknown. Study-wide results and caveats: Type 1 diabetes patients had moderately but significantly shorter TCRB CDR3s in all four CD4+ subsets. At VDJ recombination sites, type 1 diabetes patients had fewer insertions and more deleted nucleotides.

The clonotype comes from a young man with type 1 diabetes. The rearrangement uses TRBV27 and TRBJ2-5; D gene uncertain. Sequencing was carried out using central memory CD4+ T cells from blood. CDR3 bases: TGTGCCAGCAGTCCCTCCGGAGAGACCCAGTACTTC. Protein: CASSPSGETQYF.